This TCR beta chain stems from a study of a mutant IDH1 vaccine in newly diagnosed glioma. Across the whole study: Pretreatment consisted of radiotherapy, temozolomide, or both, with most receiving both.

Produced via immunoSEQ multiplex PCR; TCRdb's table is partial and in-frame only. The data contain about 83,000 clones, around four fifths of them singletons. Whole-study findings and limits: Of all patients, 85% to 95% showed vaccine-induced immune responses.

This clone was seen only once. The target antigen is unknown. The time point: week 47, end of study. The study gave 300 ug of mutant IDH1 20-mer peptide per vaccine dose, with topical imiquimod. The receptor was derived from a man aged 40-50 years with glioma. The sequences come from PBMCs, collected from a glioma patient whose treatment included an IDH1 peptide vaccine.

CDR3 sequence: CASSYGGGEQYF. The CDR3 nucleotides are TGTGCCAGCAGTTACGGGGGCGGGGAGCAGTACTTC. This chain uses TRBV6-6 with TRBJ2-7; perhaps TRBD1 as D (6 bases). The germline V and J ends were trimmed by 2 bases and 7 bases, with 9 bases remaining between them. The CDR3 is 12 residues long. The V gene's germline CDR1 is MNHNY and CDR2 SVGAGI (reference sequence).